The 9 T cell receptor beta chains below were found in one sample sequenced in a study of human thymus T cells. Thymic material originated from resections removed in the course of corrective heart surgery. The table came from immunoSEQ multiplex PCR; TCRdb's copy has only in-frame clones and leaves some out. The data contain fewer than 85,000 clones, 85% to 95% of them singletons. Sequences were obtained from thymus tissue. These receptors all stem from a girl under three years old with a congenital heart defect but otherwise immunologically healthy.

V is TRBV2 and J is TRBJ1-5; 10 bases match TRBD1. Trimming cost V 6 bases and J 1 base; bases outside gene matches: 3. Germline CDR1 is SNHLY and CDR2 is FYNNEI. The CDR3 has 15 amino acids. CDR3 sequence reads: CASREDRGSNQPQHF. Written as DNA, the CDR3 is TGTGCCAGCAGAGAGGACAGGGGGAGCAATCAGCCCCAGCATTTT.

This chain connects TRBV28 to TRBJ2-5; D is possibly TRBD1 or TRBD2 (5 bases each). V gave up 5 bases and J gave up 5 bases, with 18 bases separating them. The CDR3 contains 15 residues. CDR1 and CDR2 (germline): MDHEN, SYDVKM. The CDR3 protein is CASSANRRLIETQYF. The DNA of the CDR3 is TGTGCCAGCAGTGCGAACAGGAGGCTGATTGAGACCCAGTACTTC.

V is TRBV5-6 and J is TRBJ2-5, with 14 bases matching TRBD2. V shed 3 bases and J 5 bases; nucleotides not matched to a gene: 9. The V gene's germline CDR1 is SGHDT and CDR2 YYEEEE. The CDR3 covers 17 residues. The CDR3 region has the DNA TGTGCCAGCAGCTCTCCGGGACTAGCGGGAGCACGGGAGACCCAGTACTTC. It yields the protein CASSSPGLAGARETQYF.

V and J are TRBV29-1 and TRBJ1-1; D might be TRBD1 (5 bases). Per germline, CDR1 SQVTM and CDR2 ANQGSEA. V lost 7 bases, J lost 0 bases, and 15 bases lay in between. This CDR3 has 14 amino acids. The CDR3 DNA sequence: TGCAGCGCAGGAACGGGGCAGCTGAACACTGAAGCTTTCTTT. Its translation is CSAGTGQLNTEAFF.

The chain has TRBV4-1 and TRBJ1-2, with D perhaps TRBD1 (5 bases). CDR1 MGHRA and CDR2 YSYEKL come from the germline V gene. Trimming removed 0 bases from V and 4 bases from J, with 12 bases in between. CDR3 length equals 15 residues. The CDR3 sequence is CASSQDLQDPYGYTF. Here the CDR3 DNA reads TGCGCCAGCAGCCAAGACTTACAGGACCCCTATGGCTACACCTTC.

V gene TRBV4-1 combines with J gene TRBJ1-1; D is perhaps TRBD1 (6 bases). V shed 0 bases and J shed 5 bases, with 25 bases lying between them. This CDR3 is 19 amino acids long. The germline V gene has CDR1 MGHRA and CDR2 YSYEKL. The CDR3 sequence is CASSQDADPSGVWGTEAFF. CDR3 nucleotide sequence: TGCGCCAGCAGCCAAGATGCGGACCCTTCAGGGGTGTGGGGAACTGAAGCTTTCTTT.

The chain employs TRBV9 and TRBJ2-3; D not resolved. This CDR3 comprises 13 residues. CDR1 SGDLS and CDR2 YYNGEE come from the germline V gene. Trimming took 5 bases from V and 1 from J, leaving 8 bases between them. This CDR3 reads CASSRPRTDTQYF. CDR3 in DNA: TGTGCCAGCAGTCGTCCCCGCACAGATACGCAGTATTTT. Full variable domain (remainder filled in from reference TRBV9 and TRBJ2-3): DSGVTQTPKHLITATGQRVTLRCSPRSGDLSVYWYQQSLDQGLQFLIQYYNGEERAKGNILERFSAQQFPDLHSELNLSSLELGDSALYFCASSRPRTDTQYFGPGTRLTVL.

This rearrangement joins TRBV19 to TRBJ2-6; possibly TRBD1 for D (5 bases). V lost 5 bases and J 0 bases, leaving 11 bases between the germline ends. CDR1 and CDR2 from the germline V gene are LNHDA and SQIVND (reference sequence). The CDR3 is 16 residues long. CDR3 coding DNA: TGTGCCAGTAGTCCAGTCAGGGCCTCTGGGGCCAACGTCCTGACTTTC. This codes for CASSPVRASGANVLTF.

The CDR3 region is CASSLEGISGNTIYF. The CDR3 DNA follows: TGCGCCAGCAGCTTGGAGGGGATCTCAGGAAACACCATATATTTT. The gene calls are TRBV5-1 and TRBJ1-3; D may be TRBD1 (5 bases). V was trimmed by 0 bases and J by 4 bases, leaving 11 bases between them. The CDR3 runs 15 residues. Germline V lookup: CDR1 SGHRS, CDR2 YFSETQ.